The source of this T cell receptor beta chain is a study of T cell changes during pregnancy in multiple sclerosis. Method: immunoSEQ multiplex PCR; TCRdb's copy keeps in-frame clones and lacks some. The sample lists about 40,000 clones, about 87% occurring once. Material: peripheral blood, obtained in the first trimester of pregnancy. The clonotype was recovered from a female donor in good health, enrolled as a control in a pregnancy study.

The CDR3 DNA reads as TGTGCCAGCAGCCCCGGACTAGCCAGCACCGGGGAGCTGTTTTTT. It yields the protein CASSPGLASTGELFF. This chain links TRBV5-4 with TRBJ2-2; 8 bases map to TRBD2. The CDR3 sequence is 15 residues long. V shed 4 bases and J 4 bases; nucleotides not matched to a gene: 6. The germline V gene has CDR1 SGHNT and CDR2 YYREEE (reference sequence).